This T cell receptor (beta chain) was identified in a study of blood T cell repertoires in COVID-19. On the study more broadly: Sources were T cells, B-cell-depleted T cells, or PBMCs; the material itself was cDNA or gDNA.

The CDR3 length is 15 residues. The germline V and J ends were trimmed by 0 bases and 3 bases, with 12 bases remaining between them. Germline V CDR1 and CDR2: SGHRS, YFSETQ. Study processing details: Amplified reference gene primers provided the basis for estimating nucleated cell counts. Sequencing was performed with immunoSEQ multiplex PCR; in TCRdb, only in-frame clones are kept and a portion is missing. From that table come the V and J calls and clone size; the DNA was used to work out D and trimming. The sample holds roughly 150,000 clones, under 90% seen once. This clone was observed once. Material for sequencing was peripheral blood. This clonotype originated in a woman aged 80 or older with active or convalescent COVID-19. The chain carries TRBV5-1 and TRBJ1-1; D might be TRBD1 (5 bases). This chain's CDR3 is CASSLGSGKDTEAFF. The CDR3 nucleotides read TGCGCCAGCAGCTTGGGGTCAGGGAAGGACACTGAAGCTTTCTTT. Supplemented by reference TRBV5-1 and TRBJ1-1, the full variable domain reads KAGVTQTPRYLIKTRGQQVTLSCSPISGHRSVSWYQQTPGQGLQFLFEYFSETQRNKGNFPGRFSGRQFSNSRSEMNVSTLELGDSALYLCASSLGSGKDTEAFFGQGTRLTVV.